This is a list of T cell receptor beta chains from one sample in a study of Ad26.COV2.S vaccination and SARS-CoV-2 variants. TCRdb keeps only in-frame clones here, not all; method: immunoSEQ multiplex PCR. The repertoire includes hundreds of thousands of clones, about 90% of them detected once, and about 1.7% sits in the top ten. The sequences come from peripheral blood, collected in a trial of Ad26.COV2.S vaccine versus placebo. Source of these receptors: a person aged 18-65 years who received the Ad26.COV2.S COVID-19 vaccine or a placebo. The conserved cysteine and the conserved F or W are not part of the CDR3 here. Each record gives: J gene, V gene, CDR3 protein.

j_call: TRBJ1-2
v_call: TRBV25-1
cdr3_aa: ASSVGQGRNYGYT

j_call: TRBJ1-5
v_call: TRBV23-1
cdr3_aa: ASSLQGERPQH

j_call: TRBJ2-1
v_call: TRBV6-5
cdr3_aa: ASKNSGYNEQF

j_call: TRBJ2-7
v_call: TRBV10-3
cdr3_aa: AIRPGLDGEQY

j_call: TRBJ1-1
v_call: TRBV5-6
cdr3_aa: ASSLIDRSNTEAF

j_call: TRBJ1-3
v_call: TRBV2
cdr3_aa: ASRAGTGNGNTIY

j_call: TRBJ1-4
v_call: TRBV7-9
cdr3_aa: ASSDRDSGEEKLF

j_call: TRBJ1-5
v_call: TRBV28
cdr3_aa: ASTRAANQPQH

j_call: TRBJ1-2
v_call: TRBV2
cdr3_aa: ARTKTGAYGYT

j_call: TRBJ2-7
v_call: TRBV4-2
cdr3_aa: ASSQDRGHEQY

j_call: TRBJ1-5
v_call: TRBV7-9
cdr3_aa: ASSLGGTDLNQPQH

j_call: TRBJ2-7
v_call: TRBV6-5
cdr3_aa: ASSRGTIYEQY

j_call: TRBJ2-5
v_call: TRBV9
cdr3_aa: ASSVGYGGEETQY

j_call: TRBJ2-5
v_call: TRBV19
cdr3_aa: ASSIQRGVETQY

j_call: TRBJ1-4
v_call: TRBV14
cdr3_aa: ASSQDRYRRNEKLF

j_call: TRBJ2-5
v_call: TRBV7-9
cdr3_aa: ASSSAGALY

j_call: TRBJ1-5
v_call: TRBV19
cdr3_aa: ASSDIGGVFGQPQH

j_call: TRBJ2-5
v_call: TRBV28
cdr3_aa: ASSFPTSSKETQY

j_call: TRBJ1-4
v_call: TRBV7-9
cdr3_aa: ASSLIRGPNEKLF

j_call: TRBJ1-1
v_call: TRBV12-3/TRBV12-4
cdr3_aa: ASSLMSFAEAF

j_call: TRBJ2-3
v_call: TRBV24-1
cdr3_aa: ATSDGQTDTQY

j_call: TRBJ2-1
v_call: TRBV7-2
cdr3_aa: ASSLVGGWNEQF

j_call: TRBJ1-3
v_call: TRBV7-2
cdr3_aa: ASSPTGNSGNTIY

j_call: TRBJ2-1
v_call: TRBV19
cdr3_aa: ASSINIYRNEQF

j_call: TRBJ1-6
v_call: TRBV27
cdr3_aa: ASSHADSDYNSPLH

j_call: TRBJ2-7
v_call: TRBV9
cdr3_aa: ASSPFLDSYEQY

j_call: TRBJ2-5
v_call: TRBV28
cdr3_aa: ASRHRGTLYQETQY

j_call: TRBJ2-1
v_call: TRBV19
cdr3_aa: ASSMVAYNEQF

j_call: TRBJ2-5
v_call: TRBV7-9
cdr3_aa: ASSPPGLAQETQY